A selection of T cell receptor beta chains follows, all from one sample in a study of blood T cell repertoires in COVID-19. The method was immunoSEQ multiplex PCR; TCRdb's version includes in-frame clones alone and lacks a portion of them. Of around 200,000 clones in the sample, around 75% were seen once. Sequencing was carried out using peripheral blood. Receptor source: a woman aged 40-49 years with COVID-19, enrolled during active disease. The CDR3 runs from the conserved cysteine through the conserved F or W. D genes are given only for firm matches. Size is stated for part of the rows, as once, few or many counts, or as a class when the clone is expanded.

V gene	J gene	clone size	D gene	CDR3 DNA	CDR3 protein
TRBV5-5	TRBJ2-7	NA	NA	TGTGCCAGCACCCCGGCGGGGCAGGCAGCCTACGAGCAGTACTTC	CASTPAGQAAYEQYF
TRBV6-6	TRBJ2-7	few	NA	TGTGCCAGCAGCCCTCCAGGGGAGAGCTCCTACGAGCAGTACTTC	CASSPPGESSYEQYF
TRBV6-6	TRBJ2-7	NA	TRBD1	TGTGCCAGCAGCCGGGGACAGGACTACGAGCAGTACTTC	CASSRGQDYEQYF
TRBV6-1	TRBJ1-1	NA	NA	TGTGCCAGCAGTGAACCCGGGGGAGTAGTCACTGAAGCTTTCTTT	CASSEPGGVVTEAFF
TRBV29-1	TRBJ2-1	NA	NA	TGCAGCGTGGGCTCTAGCGACCACAATGAGCAGTTCTTC	CSVGSSDHNEQFF
TRBV27	TRBJ1-4	NA	TRBD1	TGTGCCAGCAGATCAAAAACGACAGGGGTTAATGAAAAACTGTTTTTT	CASRSKTTGVNEKLFF
TRBV19	TRBJ2-1	NA	NA	TGTGCCAGTAGTCTCCAAAGACTAGTAGCGCCCTACAATGAGCAGTTCTTC	CASSLQRLVAPYNEQFF
TRBV12-2	TRBJ2-1	NA	NA	TGTGCAAGTCGCCCACAGGGACTAGCGGGAGGGCCGTGCTCCTACAATGAGCAGTTCTTC	CASRPQGLAGGPCSYNEQFF
TRBV24-1	TRBJ1-3	NA	NA	TGTGCCACCAGTGATGTCAGTACTGGAAACACCATATATTTT	CATSDVSTGNTIYF
TRBV5-5	TRBJ1-1	NA	NA	TGTGCCAGCACCCCGGGAGGTGAGAACACTGAAGCTTTCTTT	CASTPGGENTEAFF